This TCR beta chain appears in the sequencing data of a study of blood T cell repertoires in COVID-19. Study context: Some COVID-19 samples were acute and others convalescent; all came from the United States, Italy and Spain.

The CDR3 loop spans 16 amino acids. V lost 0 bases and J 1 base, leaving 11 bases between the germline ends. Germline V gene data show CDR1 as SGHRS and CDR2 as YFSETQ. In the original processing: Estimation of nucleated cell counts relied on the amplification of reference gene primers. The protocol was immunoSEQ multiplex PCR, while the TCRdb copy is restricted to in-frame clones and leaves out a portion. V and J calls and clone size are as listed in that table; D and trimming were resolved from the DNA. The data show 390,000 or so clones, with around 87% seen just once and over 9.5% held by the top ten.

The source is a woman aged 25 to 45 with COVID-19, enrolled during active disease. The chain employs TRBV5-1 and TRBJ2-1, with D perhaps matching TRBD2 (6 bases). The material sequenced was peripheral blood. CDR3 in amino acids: CASSLAAGPSYNEQFF. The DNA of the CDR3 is TGCGCCAGCAGCTTGGCCGCGGGGCCTTCCTACAATGAGCAGTTCTTC.